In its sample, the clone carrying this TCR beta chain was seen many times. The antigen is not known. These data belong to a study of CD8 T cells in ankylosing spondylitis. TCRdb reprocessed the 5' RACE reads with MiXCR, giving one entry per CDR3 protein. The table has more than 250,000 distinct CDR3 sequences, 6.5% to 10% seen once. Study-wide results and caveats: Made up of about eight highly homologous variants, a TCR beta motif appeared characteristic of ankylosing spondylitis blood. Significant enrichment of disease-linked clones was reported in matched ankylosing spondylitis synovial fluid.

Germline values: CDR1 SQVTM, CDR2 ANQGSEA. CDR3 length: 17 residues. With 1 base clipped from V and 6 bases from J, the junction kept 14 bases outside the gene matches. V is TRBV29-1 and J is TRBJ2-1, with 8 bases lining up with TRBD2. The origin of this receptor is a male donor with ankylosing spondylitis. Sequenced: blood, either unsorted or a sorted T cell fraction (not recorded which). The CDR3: CSVEGASGSILGNEQFF. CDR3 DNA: TGCAGCGTTGAAGGGGCCAGCGGGAGTATCCTAGGCAATGAGCAGTTCTTC.